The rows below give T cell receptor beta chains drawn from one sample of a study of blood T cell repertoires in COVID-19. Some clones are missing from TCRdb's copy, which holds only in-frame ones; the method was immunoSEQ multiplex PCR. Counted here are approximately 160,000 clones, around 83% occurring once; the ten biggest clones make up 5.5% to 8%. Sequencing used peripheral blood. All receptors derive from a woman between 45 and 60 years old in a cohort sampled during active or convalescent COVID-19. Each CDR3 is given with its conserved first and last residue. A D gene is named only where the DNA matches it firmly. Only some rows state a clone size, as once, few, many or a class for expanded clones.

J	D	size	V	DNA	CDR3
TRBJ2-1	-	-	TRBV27	TGTGCCAGCAGTCCAGCGAGAAATGAGCAGTTCTTC	CASSPARNEQFF
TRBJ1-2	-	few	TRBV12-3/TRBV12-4	TGTGCCAGCAGTCCAGGGACAAGCGGCTACACCTTC	CASSPGTSGYTF
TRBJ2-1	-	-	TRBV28	TGTGCCAGTAGGGGCCATGAGCAGTTCTTC	CASRGHEQFF
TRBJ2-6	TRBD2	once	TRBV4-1	TGCGCCAGCAGCCAAGAATCGGGGGGGATATACTCTGGGGCCAACGTCCTGACTTTC	CASSQESGGIYSGANVLTF
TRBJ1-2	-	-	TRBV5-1	TGCGCCAGCAGCTGGGCCCAGGTGGATAACTATGGCTACACCTTC	CASSWAQVDNYGYTF
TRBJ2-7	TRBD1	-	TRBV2	TGTGCCAGCAGGAGGACAGGGACATACGAGCAGTACTTC	CASRRTGTYEQYF
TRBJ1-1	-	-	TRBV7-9	TGTGCCAGCAGCTTAAGCGCAGCGAACACTGAAGCTTTCTTT	CASSLSAANTEAFF
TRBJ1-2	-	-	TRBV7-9	TGTGCCAGCAGCTTTCCAAATGGCTACACCTTC	CASSFPNGYTF
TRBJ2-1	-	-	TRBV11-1	TGTGCCAGCAGCTCCGTACAGAGCTCCTACAATGAGCAGTTCTTC	CASSSVQSSYNEQFF
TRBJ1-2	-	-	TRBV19	TGTGCCAGTAGTATAGCCTACTGGGGGGACTATGGCTACACCTTC	CASSIAYWGDYGYTF
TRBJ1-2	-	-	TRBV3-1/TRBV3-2	TGTGCCAGCAGCCAAGAAGGAGGGGCTGGCTACACCTTC	CASSQEGGAGYTF
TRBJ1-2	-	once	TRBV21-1	TGTGCCAGCAGTCGCGGCAGGGGGTTACACGGCTACACCTTC	CASSRGRGLHGYTF
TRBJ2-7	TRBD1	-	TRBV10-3	TGTGCCATCAGCCGGGACAGAACCTACGAGCAGTACTTC	CAISRDRTYEQYF
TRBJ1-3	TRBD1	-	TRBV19	TGTGCCAGTAAGGCCCAGGGGGCTGGAAACACCATATATTTT	CASKAQGAGNTIYF
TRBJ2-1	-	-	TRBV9	TGTGCCAGCAGCAGGGGTAGCTCCTACAATGAGCAGTTCTTC	CASSRGSSYNEQFF
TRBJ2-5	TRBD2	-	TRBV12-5	TGTGCTAGTGGTTGGAATACAGCGGGGGGGTTAGAGACCCAGTACTTC	CASGWNTAGGLETQYF
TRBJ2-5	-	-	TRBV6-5	TGTGCCAGCATTTCGACTGGCTTGGAGACCCAGTACTTC	CASISTGLETQYF
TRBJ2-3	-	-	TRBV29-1	TGCAGCGTTCGCGTGAGGTTGACTCGGGCAGATACGCAGTATTTT	CSVRVRLTRADTQYF
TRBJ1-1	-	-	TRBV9	TGTGCCAGCAGCAAAAGAACCCGACAGGATGAAGCTTTCTTT	CASSKRTRQDEAFF
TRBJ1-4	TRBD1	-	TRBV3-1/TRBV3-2	TGTGCCAGCAGCCGGGCAGGGGGAGGTAATGAAAAACTGTTTTTT	CASSRAGGGNEKLFF
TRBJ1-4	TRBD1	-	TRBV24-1	TGTGCCACCAGTGATGCCGGGACAGCTAATGAAAAACTGTTTTTT	CATSDAGTANEKLFF
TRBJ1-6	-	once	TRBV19	TGTGCCAGTAATCAGGGTAATAATTCACCCCTCCACTTT	CASNQGNNSPLHF
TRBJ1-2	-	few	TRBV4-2	TGTGCCAGCAGCCAAGAAACGACAGATTATGGCTACACCTTC	CASSQETTDYGYTF
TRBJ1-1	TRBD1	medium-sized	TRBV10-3	TGTGCCATCAGTGACCGGGACAGGAACACTGAAGCTTTCTTT	CAISDRDRNTEAFF
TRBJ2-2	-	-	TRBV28	TGTGCCACCAAAGGGGGATTAAACACCGGGGAGCTGTTTTTT	CATKGGLNTGELFF
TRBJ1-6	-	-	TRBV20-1	TGCAGTGCTAGTTTATCCAGGGGAAATTCACCCCTCCACTTT	CSASLSRGNSPLHF
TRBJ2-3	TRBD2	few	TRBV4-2	TGTGCCAGCAGCCAACAAGGACTAGCGGGCGGCTACCGGTCGGATACGCAGTATTTT	CASSQQGLAGGYRSDTQYF
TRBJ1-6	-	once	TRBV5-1	TGCGCCAGCAGCTTGGCCCAAGGGAGTAATTCACCCCTCCACTTT	CASSLAQGSNSPLHF
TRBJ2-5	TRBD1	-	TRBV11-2	TGTGCCAGCAGGCCTTGGCTGACAGGGGGCGTTGAGACCCAGTACTTC	CASRPWLTGGVETQYF
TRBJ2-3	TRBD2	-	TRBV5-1	TGCGCCAGCAGCTTGAGTGGCGGGACTAGCGGGGGGCGGGTGACAGATACGCAGTATTTT	CASSLSGGTSGGRVTDTQYF
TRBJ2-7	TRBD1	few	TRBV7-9	TGTGCCAGCAGCAAGGACAGGAACGAGCAGTACTTC	CASSKDRNEQYF
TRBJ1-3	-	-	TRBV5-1	TGCGCCAGCAGCTTGGATACAGCTGGAAACACCATATATTTT	CASSLDTAGNTIYF
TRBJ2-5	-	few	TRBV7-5	TGTGCCAGAAGCTCACGAGCTAGCGGGGGTGATGAGACCCAGTACTTC	CARSSRASGGDETQYF
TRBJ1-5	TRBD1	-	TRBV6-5	TGTGCCAGCAGTTTAAACAGGGGTGGCAATCAGCCCCAGCATTTT	CASSLNRGGNQPQHF
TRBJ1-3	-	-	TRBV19	TGTGCCAGTACCCTGGGGGGTTTCTCATTCTCTGGAAACACCATATATTTT	CASTLGGFSFSGNTIYF
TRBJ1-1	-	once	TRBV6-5	TGTGCCAGCAGTTTCGGGTTGAACACTGAAGCTTTCTTT	CASSFGLNTEAFF
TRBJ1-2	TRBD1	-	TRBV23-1	TGCGCCAGCAGTCAACGGACAGGGGGTACTAACTATGGCTACACCTTC	CASSQRTGGTNYGYTF
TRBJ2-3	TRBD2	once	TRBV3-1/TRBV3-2	TGTGCCAGCAGCCAAGGTCCGATAGCGGGGGGGATCGTAGATACGCAGTATTTT	CASSQGPIAGGIVDTQYF
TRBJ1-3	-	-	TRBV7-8	TGTGCCAGCAGCTTATTGCAGGCGCGCTCTGGAAACACCATATATTTT	CASSLLQARSGNTIYF
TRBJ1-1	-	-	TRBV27	TGTGCCAGCAGTTTCCAGGGGACCGACACTGAAGCTTTCTTT	CASSFQGTDTEAFF
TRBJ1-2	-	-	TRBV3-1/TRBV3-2	TGTGCCAGCAGGGGAACGGACGCGGGCGGTGGCTACACCTTC	CASRGTDAGGGYTF
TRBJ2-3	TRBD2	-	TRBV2	TGTGCCACCGGTTCTAGCGGGGGGGCCACAGATACGCAGTATTTT	CATGSSGGATDTQYF
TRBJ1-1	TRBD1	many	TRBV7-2	TGTGCCAGCAGCCAACCGGGACAGGGGAGAACTGAAGCTTTCTTT	CASSQPGQGRTEAFF